The clone carrying this T cell receptor beta chain was observed a few times. The antigen is undetermined. The record originates from a study of T cells after yellow fever vaccination. Study observations and caveats: The study re-detected most primary-vaccination clones after the booster (96% CD4, approximately 87% CD8). Relatively few clonotypes were ones that appeared in both CD4 and CD8 compartments. Sorted repertoires could include abundant contaminating clonotypes from bulk cells.

UMIs and a universal primer site were added when TCR cDNA was made by 5'RACE template switching. MiXCR was run by TCRdb on the 5' RACE reads, yielding one entry per CDR3 protein. The repertoire holds about 370,000 distinct CDR3 sequences, with around a tenth as singletons. Trimming removed 2 bases from V and 7 bases from J, with 14 bases in between. CDR3 size: 15 residues. Germline V gene data show CDR1 as PRHDT and CDR2 as FYEKMQ (reference sequence). This sequence originates from a man younger than 30 who received the YFV17D yellow fever vaccine. The sample in question was PBMCs, obtained on the day of the first yellow fever vaccination. The gene calls are TRBV13 and TRBJ2-2, with D tentatively TRBD1 (6 bases). The CDR3 coding sequence is TGTGCCAGCAGCTTACAGGGGCCATCCGGCGGGGAGCTGTTTTTT. Amino acids: CASSLQGPSGGELFF.